These 2 T cell receptor beta chains were all obtained from the same sample, sequenced in a study of blood T cell repertoires in COVID-19. The repertoire was sequenced with immunoSEQ multiplex PCR; TCRdb's copy has only in-frame clones and lacks some. The table shows fewer than 250,000 clones, with around 79% occurring only once. Sequencing used peripheral blood. These TCRs come from a woman aged 50 to 65 with acute or convalescent COVID-19.

This chain connects TRBV11-2 to TRBJ1-6, with 9 bases fitting TRBD1. The V gene end was trimmed by 5 bases and the J gene end by 7 bases; junction bases not matched to a gene: 6. This CDR3 region has 15 residues. In germline, CDR1 is SGHAT, CDR2 FQNNGV. The CDR3 DNA sequence: TGTGCCAGCAGCCAACTAGGGACAGGGAATTCACCCCTCCACTTT. This gives the protein CASSQLGTGNSPLHF.

This clone was seen only a few times. The CDR3 DNA is TGTGCCAGCTCACCCCAGGCGTCCTCCTACAATGAGCAGTTCTTC. Translated, it gives CASSPQASSYNEQFF. This sequence joins TRBV18 and TRBJ2-1, with D uncertain. V gave up 3 bases and J gave up 0 bases, with 9 bases separating them. The CDR3 is 15 residues long. Germline V gene data show CDR1 as KGHSH and CDR2 as LQKENI.